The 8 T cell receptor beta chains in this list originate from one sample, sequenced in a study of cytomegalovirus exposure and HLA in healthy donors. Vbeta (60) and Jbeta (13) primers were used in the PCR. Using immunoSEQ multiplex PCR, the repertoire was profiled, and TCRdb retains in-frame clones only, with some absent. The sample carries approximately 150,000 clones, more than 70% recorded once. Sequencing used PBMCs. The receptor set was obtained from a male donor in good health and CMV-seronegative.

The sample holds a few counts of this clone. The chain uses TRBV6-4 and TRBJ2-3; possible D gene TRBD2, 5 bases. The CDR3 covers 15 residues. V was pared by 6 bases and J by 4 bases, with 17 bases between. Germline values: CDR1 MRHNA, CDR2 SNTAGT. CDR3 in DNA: TGTGCCAGCAGCCCCAGGTATGGGAGTGCAGATACGCAGTATTTT. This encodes CASSPRYGSADTQYF.

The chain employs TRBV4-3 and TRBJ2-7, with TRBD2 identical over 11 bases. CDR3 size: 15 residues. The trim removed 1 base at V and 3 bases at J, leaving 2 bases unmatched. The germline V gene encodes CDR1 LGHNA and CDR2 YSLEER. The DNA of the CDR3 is TGCGCCAGCAGCCAAGGGACTAGCGGGCACTACGAGCAGTACTTC. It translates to CASSQGTSGHYEQYF.

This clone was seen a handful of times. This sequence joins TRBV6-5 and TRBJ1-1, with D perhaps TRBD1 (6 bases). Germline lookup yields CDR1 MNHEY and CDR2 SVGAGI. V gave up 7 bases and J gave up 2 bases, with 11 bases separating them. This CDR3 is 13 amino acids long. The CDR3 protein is CASNPGENTEAFF. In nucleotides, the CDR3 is TGTGCCAGCAACCCAGGGGAAAACACTGAAGCTTTCTTT.

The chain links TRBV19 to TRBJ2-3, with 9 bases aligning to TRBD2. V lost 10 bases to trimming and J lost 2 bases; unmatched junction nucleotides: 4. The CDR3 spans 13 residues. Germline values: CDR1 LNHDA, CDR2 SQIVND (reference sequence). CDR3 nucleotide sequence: TGTGCCACCAGACTAGCGGCCACAGATACGCAGTATTTT. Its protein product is CATRLAATDTQYF.

The CDR3 region has the DNA TGTGCCAGCAGCTTACTTGGGTGGGGACAAAGGTACGAGCAGTACTTC. This sequence encodes CASSLLGWGQRYEQYF. The rearrangement joins TRBV7-9 to TRBJ2-7; tentative D call: TRBD1 (6 bases). Trimming removed 2 bases from V and 4 bases from J, with 18 bases in between. This CDR3 is 16 amino acids long. The V gene's germline CDR1 is SEHNR and CDR2 FQNEAQ (reference sequence).

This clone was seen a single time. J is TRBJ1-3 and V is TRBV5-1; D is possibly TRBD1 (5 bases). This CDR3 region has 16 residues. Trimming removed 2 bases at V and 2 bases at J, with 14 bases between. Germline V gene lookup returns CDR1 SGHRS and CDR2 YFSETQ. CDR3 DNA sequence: TGCGCCAGCAGCTTCGCAGGGAGGATGGCTGGAAACACCATATATTTT. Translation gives CASSFAGRMAGNTIYF.

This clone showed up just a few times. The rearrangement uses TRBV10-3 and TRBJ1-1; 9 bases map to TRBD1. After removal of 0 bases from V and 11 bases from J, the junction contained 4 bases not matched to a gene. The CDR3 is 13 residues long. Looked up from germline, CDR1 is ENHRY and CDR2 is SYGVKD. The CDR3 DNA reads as TGTGCCATCAGTGAGTCTGGACAGGGGAGGGCTTTCTTT. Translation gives CAISESGQGRAFF.

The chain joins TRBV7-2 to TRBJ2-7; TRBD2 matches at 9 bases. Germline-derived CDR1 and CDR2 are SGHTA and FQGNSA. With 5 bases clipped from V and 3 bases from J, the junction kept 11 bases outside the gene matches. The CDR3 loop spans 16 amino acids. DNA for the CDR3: TGTGCCAGCAGCCCAATGGGGGGCGGGAGGGTCTACGAGCAGTACTTC. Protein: CASSPMGGGRVYEQYF.